This T cell receptor beta chain was captured by sequencing in a study of cytomegalovirus exposure and HLA in healthy donors. Amplification used 60 Vbeta primers and 13 Jbeta primers. Libraries were prepared by immunoSEQ multiplex PCR; TCRdb keeps only in-frame clonotypes and omits some of them. This sample has 95,000 to 150,000 clones, with approximately 79% found just once. The germline V gene encodes CDR1 MNHNS and CDR2 SASEGT. J gave up 3 bases and V 3 bases, and 8 bases lay outside the gene matches. There are 16 residues in the CDR3. Findings and caveats of the study: Some highly shared sequence variants likely arose as a pipeline artifact. In a later analysis, DRB1 alleles had the most associated TCRs; HLA-C alleles the fewest.

This clone has only one observation. Antigen: not known. The rearrangement uses TRBV6-1 and TRBJ1-5, with TRBD1 matching 7 bases. The source material was PBMCs. The receptor's source is a man aged 25-45 years in good health and CMV-seronegative. CDR3 DNA: TGTGCCAGCAGTGAGTATCCGGGACAGTTCAATCAGCCCCAGCATTTT. Its translation: CASSEYPGQFNQPQHF.